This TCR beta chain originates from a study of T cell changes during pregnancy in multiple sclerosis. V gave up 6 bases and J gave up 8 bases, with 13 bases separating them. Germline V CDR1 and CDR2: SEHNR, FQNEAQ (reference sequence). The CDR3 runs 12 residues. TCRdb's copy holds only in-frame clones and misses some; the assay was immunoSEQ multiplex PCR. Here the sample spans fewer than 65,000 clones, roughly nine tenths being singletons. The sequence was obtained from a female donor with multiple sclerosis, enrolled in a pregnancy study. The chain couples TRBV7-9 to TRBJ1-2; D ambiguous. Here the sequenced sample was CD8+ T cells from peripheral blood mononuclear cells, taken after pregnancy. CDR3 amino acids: CASSQHRSGYTF. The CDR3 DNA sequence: TGTGCCAGCAGTCAACACCGATCCGGCTACACCTTC.